This T cell receptor (beta chain) was captured in a study of shared clonotypes between healthy human individuals. Germline-derived CDR1 and CDR2 are SNHLY and FYNNEI. V was shortened by 1 base and J by 4 bases, with 10 bases between the two germline ends. This CDR3 contains 14 residues. Remarks on this clone: Its antigen is currently unknown.

At the deep level, the assay was run. The protocol was immunoSEQ multiplex PCR, while the TCRdb copy is restricted to in-frame clones and leaves out a portion. The repertoire consists of around 2,000,000 clones, with approximately 95% occurring once and the leading ten covering 0.9% to 1.3%. Terminally differentiated effector memory CD45RA+ cells were left out of the naive CD8 fraction, which was CD45RO-negative and positively selected for CCR7. General study points: Non-shared clonotypes had lower generation probabilities than those shared by all four donors.

Source material: naive CD8+ T cells sorted from blood. This receptor was taken from a young man in good health. This sequence joins TRBV2 and TRBJ2-5; no reliable D call. In DNA form, the CDR3 reads TGTGCCAGCAGTGAAGATAATAGCCCAGAGACCCAGTACTTC. Translated, it gives CASSEDNSPETQYF.